The following is a T cell receptor beta chain sequence with its context. This clonotype was counted many times. The antigen this receptor binds is unknown. Per-base quality was not reported, and no clone a single base away is much larger than it. This sample stems from a study of T cells in Graves' hyperthyroidism and ophthalmopathy (dated by TCRdb to the late 2010s). About the full investigation: Peripheral blood samples were taken at the time of initial diagnosis, prior to any treatment. According to the paper, TCR Vbeta CDR3 sequencing was carried out on 135 peripheral blood samples, which came from 40 to 45 ophthalmopathy, some 73 hyperthyroidism and some 17 progressor patients. To identify TCR V-J signatures that set the groups apart, the researchers used a discovery cohort of 100 patients, made up of under 45 with Graves' ophthalmopathy and some 55 with stable Graves' hyperthyroidism. Prospective prediction of ophthalmopathy was tested in an independent validation cohort consisting of about 20 hyperthyroidism patients and 17 patients who later progressed to ophthalmopathy. The 90 or so discovery patients were randomly split 7:3 into training and test sets. In addition, the study compared T-cell repertoires in thyroid tissue and in blood from several Graves' hyperthyroidism patients. After sampling, hyperthyroidism patients received methimazole starting at 30 mg daily, and ophthalmopathy patients received high-dose intravenous methylprednisolone.

Between the V and J ends, shortened by 4 bases and 0 bases respectively, the junction contains 12 bases. Reading from cysteine to phenylalanine, the CDR3 counts 15 amino acids. This entry keeps only the CDR3 DNA: 45 bases, framed from base 1. Looking up the germline V gene yields CDR1 MNHNS and CDR2 SASEGT. Stable Graves' hyperthyroidism was defined as the absence of progression to ophthalmopathy over 18 months of follow-up. Hyperthyroidism patients were newly diagnosed, with disease duration under 2 months, and aged 18 to 65 years. Patients with uncontrolled infections, other autoimmune diseases, pregnancy or lactation were excluded. Clinical symptoms, serum thyroxine and TRAb, thyroid ultrasound, and orbital computed tomography formed the basis for the diagnoses. PBMCs were separated from roughly 10 ml of fresh peripheral blood using Ficoll-Paque density gradient centrifugation. Trizol reagent was used to extract total RNA, and RNA quality was then checked on an Agilent 2100 Bioanalyzer.

Amplification of TCR beta CDR3 regions was carried out from RNA transcripts. A first-round RT-PCR of the TCR CDR3 used the HTBI primer set with the Qiagen OneStep RT-PCR kit. Libraries were constructed in a second round of multiplex PCR, after which size selection and purification were carried out. Libraries were sequenced paired-end with 100 bp reads on an Illumina HiSeq2000. The authors' pipeline ran thus. SOAPnuke was used to process the raw data, throwing out any read that contained adapters or uncalled bases, had a mean Phred below 15, or lacked an exact constant-primer or identifier match. High-quality paired reads were merged with COPE v1.2.5, and unique nucleotide sequences were defined as clonotypes. MiTCR v1.1 was used to align the clonotypes against IMGT TRBV, TRBD and TRBJ reference segments. Only V-J combinations with frequency above 0.0001, covering about 99% of repertoires, were analysed. A TCS score was defined as the ratio of F50 (clonal expansion) to E x V (chaos), with BLOSUM62-based TCRdist applied between CDR3 peptides within each V-J. Welch's t-statistics and random forest reduced 500 to 550 V-J features to 10 to 15, which were used in a naive Bayes classifier (R e1071). TCRdb passed the public sequencing reads through fastp at Q25 and MiXCR, retaining productive beta sequences. Each CDR3 protein appears once, grouped with its most common genes and DNA. TCRdb assigned the V and J calls; the authors' analysis was not used. Recorded for this sample are roughly 720,000 distinct CDR3 sequences; roughly a sixth of them occurred a single time. About a sixth of the sample is in the top ten clones.

On the study overall, not on this receptor specifically: A model built on a 13 V-J signature distinguished ophthalmopathy from stable hyperthyroidism, reaching 87.88% sensitivity and about 81% specificity in cross-validation and 80%/75% in testing. In validation, progression to ophthalmopathy was predicted by the model with around 70% sensitivity and 72% to 85% specificity, a median of approximately 6.5 months before onset. Sample size was not statistically predetermined, and investigators were not blinded to group allocation. Most expanded thyroid clonotypes (frequency above 0.001) were also found in blood, which suggests that blood repertoires may mirror thyroid immune responses.

Sequences were obtained from blood. The chain is encoded by TRBV6-1 joined to TRBJ1-1, with the D gene uncertain. The clonotype comes from a man aged 45-65 years with Graves' hyperthyroidism. The DNA sequence is given as TGTGCCAGCAGTGGGTATGGCGGCCTGAACACTGAAGCTTTCTTT. Translation gives CASSGYGGLNTEAFF.